These 8 T cell receptor beta chains were all obtained from the same sample, sequenced in a study of shared clonotypes between healthy human individuals. Libraries were prepared by immunoSEQ multiplex PCR; TCRdb keeps only in-frame clonotypes and omits some of them. This table holds about 2.1 million clones, under 95% found once. Positive CCR7 selection of CD45RO-negative cells yielded the naive CD8 cells, and terminally differentiated effector memory CD45RA+ cells were excluded. Sequenced: naive CD8+ T cells from PBMCs. The origin of the receptors is a man younger than 35 in good health. Some clones in this sample may be carry-over from other donors' samples.

V usage is TRBV11-2 and J usage is TRBJ2-1; TRBD1 agrees at 9 bases. In germline, CDR1 is SGHAT, CDR2 FQNNGV. V shed 4 bases and J 6 bases; nucleotides not matched to a gene: 7. This CDR3 comprises 15 residues. The chain's CDR3 is CASSWDRARINEQFF. The CDR3 DNA is TGTGCCAGCAGCTGGGACAGGGCGAGGATCAATGAGCAGTTCTTC.

The chain joins TRBV7-9 to TRBJ1-4; D may be TRBD1 (5 bases). This CDR3 is 15 amino acids long. Between the trimmed V and J ends, which lost 5 bases and 8 bases, there was a span of 18 bases. CDR1 is SEHNR and CDR2 is FQNEAQ in the germline V gene (reference sequence). As DNA, the CDR3 is TGTGCCAGCAGCCCCGAGCGGGACGTAGAGGAAAAACTGTTTTTT. Protein sequence: CASSPERDVEEKLFF. Looking up the rest from reference TRBV7-9 and TRBJ1-4 gives the full variable domain: DTGVSQNPRHKITKRGQNVTFRCDPISEHNRLYWYRQTLGQGPEFLTYFQNEAQLEKSRLLSDRFSAERPKGSFSTLEIQRTEQGDSAMYLCASSPERDVEEKLFFGSGTQLSVL.

This clone came up a few times. The J gene is TRBJ1-2, the V gene TRBV27; D might be TRBD1 (6 bases). Germline values: CDR1 MNHEY, CDR2 SMNVEV (reference sequence). This CDR3 comprises 13 residues. V was trimmed by 5 bases and J by 6 bases, leaving 13 bases between them. CDR3 nucleotide sequence: TGTGCCAGCAGTACAGGGTTTCTTAATGGCTACACCTTC. Translated, it gives CASSTGFLNGYTF.

This clone came up once. The chain couples TRBV5-6 to TRBJ2-7; D is perhaps TRBD1 or TRBD2 (5 bases each). Germline assignment: CDR1 SGHDT and CDR2 YYEEEE. V was trimmed by 0 bases and J by 5 bases, leaving 15 bases between them. This CDR3 has 15 amino acids. As DNA, the CDR3 is TGTGCCAGCAGCTTGGCCCTAGCAGGGATCGACGAGCAGTACTTC. Encoded protein: CASSLALAGIDEQYF. Drawing the rest from reference TRBV5-6 and TRBJ2-7, the complete variable domain is DAGVTQSPTHLIKTRGQQVTLRCSPKSGHDTVSWYQQALGQGPQFIFQYYEEEERQRGNFPDRFSGHQFPNYSSELNVNALLLGDSALYLCASSLALAGIDEQYFGPGTRLTVT.

J is TRBJ2-7 and V is TRBV6-5; tentatively, D is TRBD2 (5 bases). V gave up 0 bases and J gave up 2 bases, with 11 bases separating them. CDR3 length equals 15 residues. Germline loops: CDR1 MNHEY, CDR2 SVGAGI. The CDR3 spells CASSYSSGSAYEQYF. The CDR3 nucleotides read TGTGCCAGCAGTTACTCTTCGGGGTCGGCCTACGAGCAGTACTTC.

The V and J genes are TRBV9 and TRBJ1-4, with D tentatively TRBD1 (5 bases). Looked up from germline, CDR1 is SGDLS and CDR2 is YYNGEE. The CDR3 sequence is 13 residues long. V lost 3 bases and J lost 4, with 7 bases in between. DNA of the CDR3: TGTGCCAGCAGCGCAGACAGTAATGAAAAACTGTTTTTT. Translated, it gives CASSADSNEKLFF.

The chain combines TRBV7-9 with TRBJ1-5; 8 bases match TRBD1. Germline V CDR1 and CDR2: SEHNR, FQNEAQ (reference sequence). This CDR3 contains 13 residues. Trimming removed 4 bases from V and 6 bases from J; junction bases left unmatched: 2. The CDR3 protein is CASSSTGAQPQHF. CDR3 in DNA: TGTGCCAGCAGCTCGACAGGGGCTCAGCCCCAGCATTTT.

The rearrangement joins TRBV19 to TRBJ2-1; TRBD2 matches 9 bases. V trimming: 1 base; J trimming: 5 bases; junction bases outside the gene matches: 9. The CDR3 loop spans 17 amino acids. Germline V gene sequence: CDR1 LNHDA, CDR2 SQIVND (reference sequence). CDR3 region: CASSIVSREGPHNEQFF. The DNA for the CDR3 is TGTGCCAGTAGTATAGTCTCGCGGGAGGGCCCACACAATGAGCAGTTCTTC. The variable domain in full, with the rest retrieved from reference TRBV19 and TRBJ2-1, is DGGITQSPKYLFRKEGQNVTLSCEQNLNHDAMYWYRQDPGQGLRLIYYSQIVNDFQKGDIAEGYSVSREKKESFPLTVTSAQKNPTAFYLCASSIVSREGPHNEQFFGPGTRLTVL.